The entry that follows covers one T cell receptor (beta chain) sequence. Its matching antigen is unknown. It is likely a read error, because the conserved phenylalanine at the end of the CDR3 is missing. Making TCR beta cDNA involved 400 to 600 ng total RNA and a constant-region primer. ARM-PCR was slightly modified, and three nested multiplex PCR rounds with it gave rise to the TCR beta libraries. Two initial PCR rounds of around 10 cycles each paired TRBV1-TRBV30 forward primers with a C-beta reverse primer. TCRdb reprocessed the multiplex PCR reads via MiXCR and lists one record per CDR3 protein. Of about 100,000 distinct CDR3 sequences listed, more than 65% were seen once; the top ten hold 7.5% to 10%. The sample originates from a study of tumor-infiltrating lymphocytes in primary liver carcinoma. The overall study: Patients were men and women aged 30 to 69 years. Whole-study findings and limits: Lower overlap was observed for tumor-adjacent and tumor-blood pairs relative to tumor region pairs.

It was from about 20-30 mg of unsorted bulk tissue that RNA and DNA were co-extracted. The CDR3 is 14 amino acids. Losses at the gene ends were 4 bases for V and 1 base for J; bases not matched to a gene: 3. The germline V gene has CDR1 LGHNA and CDR2 YNFKEQ. The TCR was taken from a woman aged 60-70 years with primary liver carcinoma and hepatitis B virus infection. Sequencing was performed on liver tumor tissue from sampling region 5. The sample's subset: tumor region T5, tumor centre. The rearrangement links TRBV4-2 to TRBJ2-7; 8 nucleotides agree with TRBD2. The CDR3 is CASSRGGRSYEQYS. The DNA for the CDR3 is TGTGCCAGCAGCCGAGGCGGGAGGTCCTACGAGCAGTACTCC.